The subject of this entry is one T cell receptor beta chain. The data stem from a study of shared clonotypes between healthy human individuals. Study details: Used for every donor were three CD4 naive, three CD4 memory, two CD8 naive and one CD8 memory plate.

It was at deep level that the assay was run. Original processing methods: ImmunoSEQ sequences covered only the junction and lacked quality scores; filtering therefore differed. This table comes from immunoSEQ multiplex PCR, and its TCRdb copy is limited to in-frame clones, with some not included. D and trimming come from the DNA, and the V and J calls and clone size come from that table. This table has roughly 2,000,000 clones, around 96% appearing once. The length of the CDR3 is 17 residues. V was pared by 2 bases and J by 2 bases, with 8 bases of the junction left unmatched. The germline gives CDR1 MNHEY, CDR2 SMNVEV (reference sequence). Positively selected for CCR7, the CD45RO-negative cells used as naive CD8 cells excluded terminally differentiated effector memory CD45RA+ cells.

Input material: naive CD8+ T cells sorted from blood. The chain couples TRBV27 to TRBJ2-7, with 11 positions matching TRBD2. The clonotype comes from a young man in good health. The CDR3 sequence: CASSLQNPGLAAYEQYF. The CDR3 DNA reads as TGTGCCAGCAGTTTACAAAATCCGGGACTAGCGGCCTACGAGCAGTACTTC.